The present TCR beta chain was sequenced within a study of blood T cell repertoires in COVID-19. On the study more broadly: The United States, Italy and Spain supplied acute and convalescent COVID-19 samples. From T cells, B-cell-depleted T cells, or PBMCs came the material, which was cDNA or gDNA.

In the original analysis: Researchers report that nucleated cell counts were estimated from reference gene primer amplification. Using immunoSEQ multiplex PCR, the repertoire was profiled, and TCRdb retains in-frame clones only, with some absent. V, J and clone size are those of that table, while D and trimming were read from the DNA. The repertoire holds 200,000 to 300,000 clones, with around 84% as singletons. This CDR3 has 15 amino acids. Germline assignment: CDR1 SNHLY and CDR2 FYNNEI. With 1 base removed from V and 3 bases from J, the gap between germline ends came to 13 bases. The sequenced sample was peripheral blood. The rearrangement uses TRBV2 and TRBJ2-7; the D gene is possibly TRBD2 (6 bases). The source of this sequence is a man in his forties who had recovered from COVID-19. CDR3 loop: CASSEGGDPYYEQYF. CDR3 nucleotides: TGTGCCAGCAGTGAAGGGGGGGACCCTTACTACGAGCAGTACTTC.